The 27 T cell receptor beta chains below come from one sample, sequenced in a study of cytomegalovirus exposure and HLA in healthy donors. Amplification used 60 Vbeta primers and 13 Jbeta primers. TCRdb's copy holds only in-frame clones and misses some; the assay was immunoSEQ multiplex PCR. The sample consists of under 90,000 clones, around 78% of them appearing once. The sequenced material came from PBMCs. The receptor set was obtained from a man aged 35-49 years in good health and CMV-seronegative.

The chain combines TRBV7-2 with TRBJ1-3; 8 bases fit TRBD1. V lost 6 bases and J lost 3; bases outside the gene matches: 4. CDR1 is SGHTA, CDR2 FQGNSA, per germline. The CDR3 is 14 residues long. For the CDR3, the DNA is TGTGCCAGCAGACCCACAGGGGGTGGAAACACCATATATTTT. Residues: CASRPTGGGNTIYF.

The chain is built from TRBV10-3 and TRBJ1-1, with 7 positions matching TRBD1. CDR3 length: 15 amino acids. The germline V gene encodes CDR1 ENHRY and CDR2 SYGVKD. V shed 9 bases, J shed 4 bases, and the junction held 14 bases outside the gene matches. For the CDR3, the DNA is TGTGCCATAAGGAAGGGGGCAGGTAGGGGCACTGAAGCTTTCTTT. Protein: CAIRKGAGRGTEAFF.

The chain links TRBV4-1 to TRBJ2-5; TRBD2 matches 9 bases. The J call may be in error: the DNA end matches TRBJ2-7 better. This CDR3 is 17 amino acids long. The germline gives CDR1 MGHRA, CDR2 YSYEKL. The CDR3 DNA reads as TGCGCCAGCAGCCAAGACCCCGGGAGCGGGGGGACCTACGAGCAGTACTTC. Translated, it gives CASSQDPGSGGTYEQYF.

The chain has TRBV18 and TRBJ1-6, with a tentative D call TRBD1 (6 bases). The length of the CDR3 is 16 residues. V was clipped by 2 bases and J by 9 bases, with 17 bases between them. The germline CDR1 and CDR2 sequences are KGHSH and LQKENI. The DNA for the CDR3 is TGTGCCAGCTCACCAACGCAAGCAGGGGCTACTTCACCCCTCCACTTT. Translated, it gives CASSPTQAGATSPLHF.

This chain uses TRBV11-2 with TRBJ1-1; D remains ambiguous. Germline CDR1 and CDR2: SGHAT and FQNNGV. CDR3 length equals 14 residues. V lost 2 bases and J 2 bases, leaving 9 bases between the germline ends. Here the CDR3 reads CASSLSQENTEAFF. The DNA for the CDR3 is TGTGCCAGCAGCTTAAGTCAGGAAAACACTGAAGCTTTCTTT.

There are a few counts of this clone. The chain links TRBV28 to TRBJ1-5; D ambiguous. The CDR3 totals 12 residues. V dropped 7 bases and J dropped 3 bases, with 7 bases sitting between them. In germline, CDR1 is MDHEN, CDR2 SYDVKM. CDR3 loop: CASNLVNQPQHF. CDR3 nucleotide sequence: TGTGCCAGCAACCTAGTCAATCAGCCCCAGCATTTT.

The CDR3 loop is CASSLGDRTKKLFF. The CDR3 DNA reads TGTGCCAGTAGTCTTGGGGACAGGACGAAAAAACTGTTTTTT. The chain combines TRBV19 with TRBJ1-4, with TRBD1 matching over 8 bases. Trimming removed 5 bases from V and 9 bases from J; junction bases left unmatched: 8. Germline V gives CDR1 LNHDA, CDR2 SQIVND (reference sequence). The CDR3 contains 14 residues.

V and J are TRBV4-1 and TRBJ1-2; 8 bases align to TRBD1. The V segment lost 0 bases and the J segment 4 bases; nucleotides outside the gene matches: 10. The CDR3 contains 17 residues. Germline V gene lookup returns CDR1 MGHRA and CDR2 YSYEKL. This chain's CDR3 is CASSQDPTGGTIYGYTF. The DNA for the CDR3 is TGCGCCAGCAGCCAAGACCCAACAGGGGGTACTATCTATGGCTACACCTTC.

The genes are TRBV25-1 and TRBJ2-3; possible D gene TRBD2, 7 bases. The CDR3 loop spans 15 amino acids. CDR1 and CDR2 (germline): MGHDK, SYGVNS. V lost 3 bases to trimming and J lost 4 bases, with 14 bases between them. Written as DNA, the CDR3 is TGTGCCAGCAGTGATTTGCGGGGGCTCGCAGATACGCAGTATTTT. Its protein product is CASSDLRGLADTQYF.

This clone was picked up a small number of times. J is TRBJ1-5 and V is TRBV4-1; D uncertain. V was trimmed by 0 bases and J by 0 bases, leaving 6 bases between them. The CDR3 consists of 15 residues. Germline values: CDR1 MGHRA, CDR2 YSYEKL. CDR3 sequence: CASSQDQFSNQPQHF. Here the CDR3 DNA reads TGCGCCAGCAGCCAAGATCAGTTTAGCAATCAGCCCCAGCATTTT.

V usage is TRBV7-3 and J usage is TRBJ2-3, with 9 bases identical to TRBD2. The V gene's germline CDR1 is SGHTA and CDR2 FQGTGA. V dropped 4 bases and J dropped 0; count of bases not matched to a gene: 5. The CDR3 is made up of 16 amino acids. CDR3: CASSSPAGGSTDTQYF. DNA of the CDR3: TGTGCCAGCAGCTCCCCAGCGGGGGGAAGCACAGATACGCAGTATTTT.

The table lists this clone with a few counts. V usage is TRBV10-2 and J usage is TRBJ1-2, with TRBD1 as a possible D gene (6 bases). Germline V CDR1 and CDR2: WSHSY, SAAADI. The CDR3 extends over 15 amino acids. V was cut by 4 bases and J by 4 bases, with 16 bases left in between. CDR3 DNA sequence: TGCGCCAGCAGTGTTAATGCCAGGGGAAGCTATGGCTACACCTTC. The encoded protein is CASSVNARGSYGYTF.

CDR3 sequence reads: CASSQEPGVGYGYTF. CDR3 bases: TGCGCCAGCAGCCAAGAGCCCGGGGTGGGCTATGGCTACACCTTC. The J gene is TRBJ1-2, the V gene TRBV4-3; no clear D. This CDR3 comprises 15 residues. Germline V gene sequence: CDR1 LGHNA, CDR2 YSLEER. V was pared by 0 bases and J by 4 bases, with 12 bases between.

J is TRBJ1-3 and V is TRBV30, with D unclear. V was trimmed by 7 bases and J by 0 bases, leaving 13 bases between them. This CDR3 has 14 residues. Germline V gene lookup returns CDR1 GTSNPN and CDR2 SVGIG (reference sequence). The CDR3 loop reads CAFQPGSSGNTIYF. DNA of the CDR3: TGTGCCTTCCAGCCGGGGAGCTCTGGAAACACCATATATTTT.

The rearrangement links TRBV6-5 to TRBJ2-7; TRBD2 matches at 7 bases. After removal of 2 bases from V and 6 bases from J, the junction contained 13 bases not matched to a gene. The CDR3 has 16 amino acids. Germline CDR1 is MNHEY and CDR2 is SVGAGI. This CDR3 reads CASSYGRASGMSEQYF. The CDR3 region has the DNA TGTGCCAGCAGTTACGGTAGGGCTAGCGGTATGAGCGAGCAGTACTTC.

The chain combines TRBV19 with TRBJ1-5; D is unresolved. CDR3 length: 15 amino acids. V gave up 4 bases and J gave up 3 bases, with 13 bases separating them. CDR1 is LNHDA and CDR2 is SQIVND in the germline V gene (reference sequence). CDR3 nucleotides: TGTGCCAGTAGTACCTTTGGGAGGGACAATCAGCCCCAGCATTTT. The encoded protein is CASSTFGRDNQPQHF. The variable domain in full, with the rest retrieved from reference TRBV19 and TRBJ1-5, is DGGITQSPKYLFRKEGQNVTLSCEQNLNHDAMYWYRQDPGQGLRLIYYSQIVNDFQKGDIAEGYSVSREKKESFPLTVTSAQKNPTAFYLCASSTFGRDNQPQHFGDGTRLSIL.

The CDR3, as DNA: TGTGCCTGGACGGGGAGCTCTGGAAACACCATATATTTT. It is translated as CAWTGSSGNTIYF. This chain connects TRBV30 to TRBJ1-3; D is unresolved. Trimming cost V 4 bases and J 0 bases, with 7 bases left between them. Germline V CDR1 and CDR2: GTSNPN, SVGIG (reference sequence). The CDR3 is 13 residues long.

A note on this clone: Mismatch with germline at one junction end may stem from a read error. This sequence joins TRBV3-1 (or the pseudogene TRBV3-2) and TRBJ1-2; D is uncertain. Germline values: CDR1 LGHDT, CDR2 YNNKEL (reference sequence). The CDR3 sequence is 8 residues long. CDR3 loop: CAIHRYPF. The CDR3 nucleotides read TGTGCCATCCACCGCTACCCCTTC.

This clone was counted a few times. The chain is built from TRBV19 and TRBJ2-7, with 8 bases identical to TRBD1. Germline V gene data show CDR1 as LNHDA and CDR2 as SQIVND (reference sequence). J lost 0 bases, V lost 2 bases, and 12 bases had no gene match. The CDR3 consists of 18 residues. The CDR3 region has the DNA TGTGCCAGTAGTATATCTCCCTTCCGACAGGGGCCCTCCTACGAGCAGTACTTC. This encodes CASSISPFRQGPSYEQYF.

The chain joins TRBV7-8 to TRBJ1-3; D is possibly TRBD1 (5 bases). V dropped 1 base and J dropped 4 bases, with 14 bases sitting between them. Looked up from germline, CDR1 is SGHVS and CDR2 is FQNEAQ. The CDR3 extends over 16 amino acids. The CDR3 DNA reads TGTGCCAGCAGCTTAGGGGGCCGGGGGGTGGGAAACACCATATATTTT. Residues: CASSLGGRGVGNTIYF.

The chain uses TRBV7-3 and TRBJ1-1; no clear D gene. Germline V gene lookup returns CDR1 SGHTA and CDR2 FQGTGA. The CDR3 loop spans 13 amino acids. V lost 6 bases and J 2 bases, leaving 10 bases between the germline ends. CDR3 nucleotide sequence: TGTGCCAGCAGTCCCACGGGAAACACTGAAGCTTTCTTT. Protein product: CASSPTGNTEAFF.

This clone has a count of ten or more. V and J are TRBV18 and TRBJ2-7; D is possibly TRBD1 (5 bases). The CDR3 loop spans 15 amino acids. The V end was cut by 0 bases, the J end by 2 bases, with 11 bases between. Germline loops: CDR1 KGHSH, CDR2 LQKENI. CDR3 region: CASSPPAGAAYEQYF. Here the CDR3 DNA reads TGTGCCAGCTCACCACCGGCTGGGGCAGCCTACGAGCAGTACTTC.

The CDR3 DNA reads as TGTGCCAGCAGTCCCACTAGCGGTGGGACAGATACGCAGTATTTT. Translating it yields CASSPTSGGTDTQYF. The chain joins TRBV27 to TRBJ2-3; 8 nucleotides match TRBD2. This CDR3 spans 15 amino acids. CDR1 is MNHEY, CDR2 SMNVEV, per germline (reference sequence). The trim removed 5 bases at V and 3 bases at J, leaving 7 bases unmatched.

This chain links TRBV15 with TRBJ1-2; the match to TRBD1 covers 10 bases. V lost 5 bases, J lost 3 bases, and 3 bases stayed unmatched. This CDR3 has 14 residues. Germline CDR1 LNHNV, CDR2 YYDKDF (reference sequence). CDR3 amino acids: CATSRGQGDYGYTF. As DNA, the CDR3 is TGTGCCACCAGCCGTGGACAGGGGGACTATGGCTACACCTTC.

This rearrangement joins TRBV7-9 to TRBJ2-1, with D unresolved. The CDR3 consists of 12 residues. Germline CDR1 reads SEHNR; CDR2 reads FQNEAQ (reference sequence). The V end lost 6 bases, the J end lost 7 bases, and 10 bases lay between the germline ends. In DNA form, the CDR3 reads TGTGCCAGCAGTCTTACACAGAATGAGCAGTTCTTC. Amino acid sequence: CASSLTQNEQFF.

CDR3 bases: TGCAGTGCGGGACACTTTTACGAGCAGTACTTC. It is translated as CSAGHFYEQYF. The chain couples TRBV20-1 to TRBJ2-7; D is possibly TRBD1 (6 bases). The CDR3 contains 11 residues. The germline V gene has CDR1 DFQATT and CDR2 SNEGSKA (reference sequence). With 6 bases removed from V and 4 bases from J, the gap between germline ends came to 10 bases.

This sequence joins TRBV6-5 and TRBJ1-5; the D gene is possibly TRBD1 (5 bases). The V and J ends lost 4 bases and 1 base respectively, with 14 bases between them. Germline assignment: CDR1 MNHEY and CDR2 SVGAGI. The CDR3 loop spans 16 amino acids. The CDR3 coding sequence is TGTGCCAGCAGTTTCTCGTGGGAGGGGAGCAATCAGCCCCAGCATTTT. Residues: CASSFSWEGSNQPQHF.